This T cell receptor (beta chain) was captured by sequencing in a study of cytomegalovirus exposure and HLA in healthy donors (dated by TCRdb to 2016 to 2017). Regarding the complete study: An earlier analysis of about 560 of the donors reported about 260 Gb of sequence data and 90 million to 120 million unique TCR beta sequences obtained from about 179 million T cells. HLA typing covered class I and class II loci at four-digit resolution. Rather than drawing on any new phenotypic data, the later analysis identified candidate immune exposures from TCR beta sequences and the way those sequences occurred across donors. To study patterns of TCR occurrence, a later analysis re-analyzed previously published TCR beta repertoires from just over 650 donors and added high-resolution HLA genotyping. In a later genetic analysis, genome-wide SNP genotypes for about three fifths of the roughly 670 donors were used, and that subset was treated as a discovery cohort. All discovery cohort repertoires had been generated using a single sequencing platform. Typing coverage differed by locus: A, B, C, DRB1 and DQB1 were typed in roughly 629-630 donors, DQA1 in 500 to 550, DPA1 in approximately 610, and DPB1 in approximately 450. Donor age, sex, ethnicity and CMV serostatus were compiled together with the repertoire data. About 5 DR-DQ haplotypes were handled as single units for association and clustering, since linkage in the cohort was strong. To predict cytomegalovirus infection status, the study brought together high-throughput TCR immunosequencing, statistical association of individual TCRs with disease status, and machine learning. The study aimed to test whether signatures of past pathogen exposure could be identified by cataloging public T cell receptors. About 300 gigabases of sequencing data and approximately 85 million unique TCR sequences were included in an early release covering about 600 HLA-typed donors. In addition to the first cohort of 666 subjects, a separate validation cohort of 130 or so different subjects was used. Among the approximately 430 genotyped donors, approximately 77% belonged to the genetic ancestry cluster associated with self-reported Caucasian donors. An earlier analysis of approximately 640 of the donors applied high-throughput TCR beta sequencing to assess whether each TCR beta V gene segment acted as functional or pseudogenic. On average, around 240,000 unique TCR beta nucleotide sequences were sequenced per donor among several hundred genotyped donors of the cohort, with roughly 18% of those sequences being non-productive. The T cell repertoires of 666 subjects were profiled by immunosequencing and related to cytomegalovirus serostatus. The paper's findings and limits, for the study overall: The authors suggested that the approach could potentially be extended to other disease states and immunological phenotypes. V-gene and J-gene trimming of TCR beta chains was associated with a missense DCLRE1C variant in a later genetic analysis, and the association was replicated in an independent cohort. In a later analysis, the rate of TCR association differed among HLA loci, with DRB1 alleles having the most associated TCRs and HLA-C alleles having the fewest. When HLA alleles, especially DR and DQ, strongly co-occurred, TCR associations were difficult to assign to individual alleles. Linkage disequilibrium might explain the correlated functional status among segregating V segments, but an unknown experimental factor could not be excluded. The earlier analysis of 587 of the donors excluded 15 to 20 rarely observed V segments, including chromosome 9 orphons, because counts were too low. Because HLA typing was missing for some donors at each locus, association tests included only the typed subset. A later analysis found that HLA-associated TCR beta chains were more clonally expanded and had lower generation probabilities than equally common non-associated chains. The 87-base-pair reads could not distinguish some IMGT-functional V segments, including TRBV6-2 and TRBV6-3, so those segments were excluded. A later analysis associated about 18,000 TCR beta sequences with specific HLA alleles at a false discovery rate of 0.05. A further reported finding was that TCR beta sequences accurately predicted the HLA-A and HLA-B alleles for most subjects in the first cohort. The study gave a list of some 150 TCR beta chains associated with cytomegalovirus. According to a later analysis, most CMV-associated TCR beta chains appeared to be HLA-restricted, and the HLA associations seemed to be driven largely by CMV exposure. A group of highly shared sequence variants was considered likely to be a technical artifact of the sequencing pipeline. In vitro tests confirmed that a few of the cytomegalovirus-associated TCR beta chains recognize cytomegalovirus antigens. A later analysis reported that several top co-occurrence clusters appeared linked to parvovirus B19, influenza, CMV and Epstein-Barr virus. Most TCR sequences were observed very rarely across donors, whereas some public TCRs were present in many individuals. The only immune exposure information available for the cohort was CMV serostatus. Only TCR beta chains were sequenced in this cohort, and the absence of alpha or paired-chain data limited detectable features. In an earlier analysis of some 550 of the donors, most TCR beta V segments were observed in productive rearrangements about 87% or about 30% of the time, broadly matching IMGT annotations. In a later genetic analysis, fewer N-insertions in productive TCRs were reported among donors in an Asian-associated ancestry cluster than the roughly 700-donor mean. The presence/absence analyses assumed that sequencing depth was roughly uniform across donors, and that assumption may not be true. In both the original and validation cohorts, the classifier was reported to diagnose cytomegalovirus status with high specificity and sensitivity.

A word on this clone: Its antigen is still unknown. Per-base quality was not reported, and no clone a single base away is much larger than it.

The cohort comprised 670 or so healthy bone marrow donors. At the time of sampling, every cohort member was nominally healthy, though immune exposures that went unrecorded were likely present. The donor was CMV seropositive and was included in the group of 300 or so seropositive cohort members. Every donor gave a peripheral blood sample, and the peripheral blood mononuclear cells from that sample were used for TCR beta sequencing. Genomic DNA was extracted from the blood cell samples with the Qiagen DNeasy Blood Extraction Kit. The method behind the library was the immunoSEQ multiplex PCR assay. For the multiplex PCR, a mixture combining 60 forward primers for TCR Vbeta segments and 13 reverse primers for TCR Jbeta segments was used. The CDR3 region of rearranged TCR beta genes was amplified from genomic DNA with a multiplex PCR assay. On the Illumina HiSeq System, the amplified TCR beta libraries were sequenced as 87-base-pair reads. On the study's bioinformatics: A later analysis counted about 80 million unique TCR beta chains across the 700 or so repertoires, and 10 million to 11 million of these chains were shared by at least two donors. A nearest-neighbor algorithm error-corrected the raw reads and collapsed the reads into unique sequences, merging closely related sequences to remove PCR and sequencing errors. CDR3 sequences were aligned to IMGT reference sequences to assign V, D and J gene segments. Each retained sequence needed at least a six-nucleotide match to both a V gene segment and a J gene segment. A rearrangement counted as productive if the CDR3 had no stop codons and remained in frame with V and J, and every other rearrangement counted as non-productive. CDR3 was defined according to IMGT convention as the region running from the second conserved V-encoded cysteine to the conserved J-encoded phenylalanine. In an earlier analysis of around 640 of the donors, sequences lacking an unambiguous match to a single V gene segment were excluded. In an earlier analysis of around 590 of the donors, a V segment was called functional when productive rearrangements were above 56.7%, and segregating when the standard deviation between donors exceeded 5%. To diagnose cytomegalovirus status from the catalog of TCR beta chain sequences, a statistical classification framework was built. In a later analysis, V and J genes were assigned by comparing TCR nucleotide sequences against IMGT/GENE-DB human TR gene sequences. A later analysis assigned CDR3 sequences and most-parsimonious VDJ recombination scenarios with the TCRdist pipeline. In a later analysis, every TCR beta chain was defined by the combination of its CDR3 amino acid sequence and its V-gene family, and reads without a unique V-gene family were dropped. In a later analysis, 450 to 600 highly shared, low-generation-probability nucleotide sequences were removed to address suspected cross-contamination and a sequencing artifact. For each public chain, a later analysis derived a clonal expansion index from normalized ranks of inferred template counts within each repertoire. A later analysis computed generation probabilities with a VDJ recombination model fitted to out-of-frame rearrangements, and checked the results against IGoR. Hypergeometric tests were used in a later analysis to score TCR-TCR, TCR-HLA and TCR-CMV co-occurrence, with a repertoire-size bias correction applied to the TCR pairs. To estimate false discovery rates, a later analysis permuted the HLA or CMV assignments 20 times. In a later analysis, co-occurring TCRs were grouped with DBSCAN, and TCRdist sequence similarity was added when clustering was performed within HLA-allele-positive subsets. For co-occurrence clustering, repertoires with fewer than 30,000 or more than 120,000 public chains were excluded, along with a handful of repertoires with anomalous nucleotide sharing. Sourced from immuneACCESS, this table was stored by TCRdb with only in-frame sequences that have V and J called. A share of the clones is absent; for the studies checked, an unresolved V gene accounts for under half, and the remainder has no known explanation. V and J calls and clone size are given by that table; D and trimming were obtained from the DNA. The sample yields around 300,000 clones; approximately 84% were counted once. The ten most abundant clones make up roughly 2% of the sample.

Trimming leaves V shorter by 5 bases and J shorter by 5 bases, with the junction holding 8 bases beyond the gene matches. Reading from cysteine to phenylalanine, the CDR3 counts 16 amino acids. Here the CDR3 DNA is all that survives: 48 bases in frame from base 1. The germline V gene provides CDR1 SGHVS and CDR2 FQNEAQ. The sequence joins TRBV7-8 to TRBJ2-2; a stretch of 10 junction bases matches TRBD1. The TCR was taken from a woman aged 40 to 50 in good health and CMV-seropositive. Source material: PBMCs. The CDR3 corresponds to CASSHLTGGGTGELFF. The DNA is TGTGCCAGCAGCCACCTGACAGGGGGCGGTACCGGGGAGCTGTTTTTT.